Each of the 13 T cell receptor beta chains below was sequenced from the same sample in a study of T cell responses to AZD1222 COVID-19 vaccine. TCRdb keeps only in-frame clones here, not all; method: immunoSEQ multiplex PCR. There are tens of thousands of clones in the sample; under 95% occur only once, and 22% lies in the top ten. The source material was peripheral blood, sampled on day 0 of AZD1222 vaccination. The receptors here all came from an adult in good health.

The chain carries TRBV7-3 and TRBJ1-1; D unresolved. Germline CDR1 is SGHTA and CDR2 is FQGTGA. The CDR3 spans 14 residues. Deletions cut 3 bases from V and 0 bases from J, with 8 bases between. This CDR3 is CASSLGGVNTEAFF. The CDR3 nucleotides read TGTGCCAGCAGCTTGGGAGGAGTGAACACTGAAGCTTTCTTT.

This clone showed up just once. The gene calls are TRBV6-2 or TRBV6-3 and TRBJ2-3; tentatively, D is TRBD2 (5 bases). Germline CDR1 is MNHEY and CDR2 is SVGEGT. Deletions cut 3 bases from V and 4 bases from J, with 8 bases between. The length of the CDR3 is 13 residues. The CDR3 DNA follows: TGTGCCAGCAGTTATCCGGGGTCAGATACGCAGTATTTT. Its translation is CASSYPGSDTQYF.

CDR3 in DNA: TGTGCCAGCAGTTCCTCAGGGGCGACTAATGAAAAACTGTTTTTT. This translates into CASSSSGATNEKLFF. The J gene is TRBJ1-4, the V gene TRBV28, with D possibly being TRBD1 (6 bases). V was cut by 4 bases and J by 2 bases, with 11 bases left in between. This CDR3 has 15 amino acids. In germline, CDR1 is MDHEN, CDR2 SYDVKM.

The chain has TRBV6-6 and TRBJ1-1; the D gene is possibly TRBD1 (5 bases). The CDR3 runs to 13 residues. Trimming left V 7 bases short and J 3 bases short, with 12 bases between. In germline, CDR1 is MNHNY, CDR2 SVGAGI (reference sequence). CDR3 coding DNA: TGTGCCAGCAACCCGGGACTGGACACTGAAGCTTTCTTT. Translated: CASNPGLDTEAFF.

The chain combines TRBV4-3 with TRBJ1-2; no firm D call. In germline, CDR1 is LGHNA, CDR2 YSLEER. Trimming took 1 base from V and 6 from J, leaving 9 bases between them. This CDR3 region has 13 residues. The CDR3 here is CASSQVGRHGYTF. In DNA form, the CDR3 reads TGCGCCAGCAGCCAAGTGGGCAGACATGGCTACACCTTC.

V usage is TRBV5-4 and J usage is TRBJ2-1; D gene uncertain. Trimming left V 4 bases short and J 7 bases short, with 12 bases between. Germline loops: CDR1 SGHNT, CDR2 YYREEE (reference sequence). There are 13 residues in the CDR3. This chain's CDR3 is CASSLRSSNEQFF. CDR3 coding DNA: TGTGCCAGCAGCCTTAGGTCATCGAATGAGCAGTTCTTC. Supplemented by reference TRBV5-4 and TRBJ2-1, the full variable domain reads ETGVTQSPTHLIKTRGQQVTLRCSSQSGHNTVSWYQQALGQGPQFIFQYYREEENGRGNFPPRFSGLQFPNYSSELNVNALELDDSALYLCASSLRSSNEQFFGPGTRLTVL.

V usage is TRBV6-5 and J usage is TRBJ2-2; 12 nucleotides match TRBD2. This CDR3 comprises 16 residues. The germline gives CDR1 MNHEY, CDR2 SVGAGI. After removal of 6 bases from V and 6 bases from J, the junction contained 8 bases not matched to a gene. The CDR3: CASSYLAGGPAGELFF. The DNA of the CDR3 is TGTGCCAGCAGCTACCTAGCGGGGGGGCCGGCCGGGGAGCTGTTTTTT.

This clone is a singleton in its sample. The CDR3 protein is CASSYSTGGGNTIYF. The CDR3 DNA reads TGTGCCAGCAGTTATTCGACAGGGGGCGGAAACACCATATATTTT. The rearrangement joins TRBV6-5 to TRBJ1-3, with 10 bases identical to TRBD1. Germline V gene lookup returns CDR1 MNHEY and CDR2 SVGAGI. The CDR3 is made up of 15 amino acids. V was clipped by 3 bases and J by 4 bases; unmatched bases: 3.

This chain connects TRBV7-9 to TRBJ1-1, with D possibly matching TRBD1 (6 bases). Germline loops: CDR1 SEHNR, CDR2 FQNEAQ (reference sequence). The CDR3 loop spans 17 amino acids. Trimming removed 4 bases from V and 6 bases from J, with 24 bases in between. CDR3 sequence reads: CASSYLGGRGAAAEAFF. Here the CDR3 DNA reads TGTGCCAGCAGCTACTTAGGCGGGCGGGGGGCCGCGGCTGAAGCTTTCTTT.

The chain employs TRBV7-9 and TRBJ2-1; 11 bases are a match to TRBD1. The CDR3 loop spans 15 amino acids. V lost 5 bases to trimming and J lost 4 bases; unmatched junction nucleotides: 4. The germline gives CDR1 SEHNR, CDR2 FQNEAQ (reference sequence). For the CDR3, the DNA is TGTGCCAGCAGCCGCCGGGACAGGGGGTACAATGAGCAGTTCTTC. This encodes CASSRRDRGYNEQFF.

This chain links TRBV6-5 with TRBJ2-7; D possibly uses TRBD1 or TRBD2 (5 bases each). Germline V lookup: CDR1 MNHEY, CDR2 SVGAGI. Trimming stripped 11 bases from V and 0 bases from J, with 8 bases between. This CDR3 comprises 11 residues. The CDR3 spells CASGTSYEQYF. In nucleotides, the CDR3 is TGTGCCTCCGGGACCTCCTACGAGCAGTACTTC.

This clone has only one observation. The CDR3 bases are TGTGCCAGCAGCTTAATCACAGGAGAGCAGCCCCAGCATTTT. It encodes CASSLITGEQPQHF. The chain carries TRBV7-8 and TRBJ1-5; the D gene is possibly TRBD1 (5 bases). Trimming took off 2 bases at V and 7 bases at J, with 12 bases between the two ends. CDR1 is SGHVS and CDR2 is FQNEAQ in the germline V gene. This CDR3 is 14 amino acids long.

There are a few counts of this clone. The chain recombines TRBV7-9 with TRBJ2-7, with 10 nucleotides matching TRBD1. The germline CDR1 and CDR2 sequences are SEHNR and FQNEAQ (reference sequence). With V trimmed by 2 bases and J by 8 bases, 9 bases remained unmatched. The CDR3 loop spans 15 amino acids. The CDR3 sequence is CASSLSGTGVRKQYF. The CDR3 DNA sequence: TGTGCCAGCAGCTTATCCGGGACAGGGGTTAGAAAGCAGTACTTC.